This TCR beta chain came from a study of blood T cells in healthy people across ages. Trimming cost V 0 bases and J 6 bases; bases outside gene matches: 7. The CDR3 loop spans 15 amino acids. Germline loops: CDR1 SGHVT, CDR2 SQSDAQ. In each sample, at least 7 million PBMCs were isolated. Through a sample-barcoded 5' primer and a J-beta primer mix, a second PCR was run for roughly 7 to 11 cycles. TCRdb redid the calling of the 5' RACE reads with MiXCR, one entry per CDR3 protein. The repertoire holds hundreds of thousands of distinct CDR3 sequences, with nearly 60% as singletons. The receptor was derived from a man aged 25-45 years in good health. The sample was blood. The chain couples TRBV7-4 to TRBJ1-2; 7 bases are a match to TRBD1. CDR3 nucleotides: TGTGCCAGCAGCTTAGCTAGACAGGGTAGAGATGGCTACACCTTC. This gives the protein CASSLARQGRDGYTF.